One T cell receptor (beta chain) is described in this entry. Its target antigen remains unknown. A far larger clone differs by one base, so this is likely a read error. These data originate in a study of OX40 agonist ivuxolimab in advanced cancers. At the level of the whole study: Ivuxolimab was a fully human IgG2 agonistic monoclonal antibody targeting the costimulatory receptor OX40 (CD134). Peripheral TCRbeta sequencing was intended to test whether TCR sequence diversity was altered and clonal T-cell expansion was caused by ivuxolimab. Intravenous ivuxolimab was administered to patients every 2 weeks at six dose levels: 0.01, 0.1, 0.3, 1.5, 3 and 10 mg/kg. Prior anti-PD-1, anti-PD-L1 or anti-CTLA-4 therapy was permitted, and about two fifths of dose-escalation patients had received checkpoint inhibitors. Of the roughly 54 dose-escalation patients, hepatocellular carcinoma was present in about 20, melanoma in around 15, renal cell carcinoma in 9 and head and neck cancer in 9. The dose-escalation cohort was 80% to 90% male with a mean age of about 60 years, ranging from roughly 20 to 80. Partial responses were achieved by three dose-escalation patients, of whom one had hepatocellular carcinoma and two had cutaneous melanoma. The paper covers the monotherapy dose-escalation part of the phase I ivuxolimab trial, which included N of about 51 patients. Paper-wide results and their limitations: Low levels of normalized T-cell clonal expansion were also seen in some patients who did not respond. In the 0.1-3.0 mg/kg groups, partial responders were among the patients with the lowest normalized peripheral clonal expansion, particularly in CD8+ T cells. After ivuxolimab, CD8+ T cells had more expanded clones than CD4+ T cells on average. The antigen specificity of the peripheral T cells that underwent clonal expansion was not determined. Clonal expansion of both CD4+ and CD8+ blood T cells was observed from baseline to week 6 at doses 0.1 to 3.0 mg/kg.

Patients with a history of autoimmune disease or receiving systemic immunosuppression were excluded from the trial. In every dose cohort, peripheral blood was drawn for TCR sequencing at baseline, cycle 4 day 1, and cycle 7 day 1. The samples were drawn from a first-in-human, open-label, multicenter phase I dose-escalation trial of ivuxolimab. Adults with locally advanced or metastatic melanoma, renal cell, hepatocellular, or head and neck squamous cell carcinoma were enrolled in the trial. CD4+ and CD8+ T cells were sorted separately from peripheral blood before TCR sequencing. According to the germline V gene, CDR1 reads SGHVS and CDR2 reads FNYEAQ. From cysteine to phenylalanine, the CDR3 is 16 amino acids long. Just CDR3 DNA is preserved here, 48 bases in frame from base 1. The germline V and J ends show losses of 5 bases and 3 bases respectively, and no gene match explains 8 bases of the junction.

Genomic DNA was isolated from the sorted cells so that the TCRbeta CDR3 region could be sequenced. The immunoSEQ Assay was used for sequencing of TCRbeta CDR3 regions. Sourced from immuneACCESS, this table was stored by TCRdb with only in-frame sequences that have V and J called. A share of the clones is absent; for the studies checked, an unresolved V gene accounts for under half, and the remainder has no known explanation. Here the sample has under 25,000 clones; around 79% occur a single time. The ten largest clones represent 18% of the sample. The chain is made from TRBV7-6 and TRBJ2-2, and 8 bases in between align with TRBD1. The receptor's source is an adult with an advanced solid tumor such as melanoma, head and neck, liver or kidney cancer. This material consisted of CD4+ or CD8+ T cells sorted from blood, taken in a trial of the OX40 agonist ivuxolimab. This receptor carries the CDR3 CASSQDSTGDTGELFF. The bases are TGTGCCAGCAGCCAAGACTCGACAGGGGACACCGGGGAGCTGTTTTTT.